The rows below give T cell receptor beta chains drawn from one sample of a study of post-analysis software for immune sequencing data. From the PCR reads, TCRdb called clonotypes with MiXCR, one entry per CDR3 protein. The table lists approximately 660,000 distinct CDR3 sequences, approximately 59% of them singletons. The source material was blood. Receptors were obtained from a girl aged 2 to 10 with multiple sclerosis. Each CDR3 is given with its conserved first and last residue.

cdr3_aa: CASSLYGADTEAFF
v_call: TRBV5-1

cdr3_aa: CASSSSDRGLRAFF
v_call: TRBV5-1

cdr3_aa: CASSYRAGGHYTF
v_call: TRBV6-6

cdr3_aa: CASSGAGGEETQYF
v_call: TRBV7-9

cdr3_aa: CASSLEDSRTQYF
v_call: TRBV7-2

cdr3_aa: CAGSLVGTKRSTDTQYF
v_call: TRBV11-2

cdr3_aa: CASSSVGTHNEQFF
v_call: TRBV7-2

cdr3_aa: CASSLGRGTQYF
v_call: TRBV7-9

cdr3_aa: CVSSLRGQSTDTQYF
v_call: TRBV7-2

cdr3_aa: CSARGPGGGFLGNEQFF
v_call: TRBV20-1

cdr3_aa: CASYGPAGEQFF
v_call: TRBV6-6

cdr3_aa: CASSSPLAGGTDTQYF
v_call: TRBV6-5

cdr3_aa: CASSYYGEAFF
v_call: TRBV6-5

cdr3_aa: CASSPDRLLEQFF
v_call: TRBV27

cdr3_aa: CASSLGAEMYSRGEKLFF
v_call: TRBV12-3/TRBV12-4

cdr3_aa: CASSFGSASYEQYF
v_call: TRBV5-1

cdr3_aa: CASSTSGSGEQFF
v_call: TRBV6-2/TRBV6-3

cdr3_aa: CASSYPRGRGLQETQYF
v_call: TRBV6-2/TRBV6-3

cdr3_aa: CASSLAGDKRYNEQFF
v_call: TRBV12-3/TRBV12-4

cdr3_aa: CASSSDRAVGDAQYF
v_call: TRBV2

cdr3_aa: CASSRDHYEQYF
v_call: TRBV6-6

cdr3_aa: CSAPSSGGAGETQYF
v_call: TRBV20-1

cdr3_aa: CASSVDNRNSPLHF
v_call: TRBV9

cdr3_aa: CASRSKTGLSIQYF
v_call: TRBV6-6

cdr3_aa: CSASPPGGSSYEQYF
v_call: TRBV20-1

cdr3_aa: CATSGPTGVGAYNEQFF
v_call: TRBV24-1

cdr3_aa: CAWSVQLANNEQFF
v_call: TRBV30

cdr3_aa: CAISFGQGGYGYTF
v_call: TRBV10-3

cdr3_aa: CASGLVNRGGADTQYF
v_call: TRBV12-5

cdr3_aa: CASRGRTWASYEQYF
v_call: TRBV12-3/TRBV12-4

cdr3_aa: CASSPLHSEGYNEQFF
v_call: TRBV18

cdr3_aa: CASSLQGPTEAFF
v_call: TRBV4-3

cdr3_aa: CASSLVGKRQGASGANVLTF
v_call: TRBV7-8

cdr3_aa: CASSQGKGIQYF
v_call: TRBV12-3/TRBV12-4

cdr3_aa: CASSYSRLAAAPSSTDTQYF
v_call: TRBV6-5

cdr3_aa: CATSPEMGDYNEQFF
v_call: TRBV15

cdr3_aa: CASSLARTEGEKLFF
v_call: TRBV5-5

cdr3_aa: CASSSGRLMNTEAFF
v_call: TRBV6-5

cdr3_aa: CASSEYRGPTYEQYF
v_call: TRBV21-1

cdr3_aa: CASTKITLTDTQYF
v_call: TRBV5-5

cdr3_aa: CASSLGRGVLDTQYF
v_call: TRBV7-8

cdr3_aa: CASSYARTGGEFHGYTF
v_call: TRBV6-6

cdr3_aa: CSAWGALSAPSTDTQYF
v_call: TRBV20-1

cdr3_aa: CASSLWGGTGRGDTQYF
v_call: TRBV12-3/TRBV12-4

cdr3_aa: CASSERRQGDGYTF
v_call: TRBV25-1

cdr3_aa: CASSLEGGANYGYTF
v_call: TRBV12-3/TRBV12-4

cdr3_aa: CAINRRDNLEGYTF
v_call: TRBV10-3

cdr3_aa: CASSLDSGKSYEQYF
v_call: TRBV7-8

cdr3_aa: CASRLQGDTDTQYF
v_call: TRBV11-2

cdr3_aa: CASSQVGGRRDGYTF
v_call: TRBV4-1

cdr3_aa: CSGRQPGNEQFF
v_call: TRBV29-1

cdr3_aa: CASSLGGGMNTEAFF
v_call: TRBV7-2

cdr3_aa: CSAETVNTEAFF
v_call: TRBV29-1

cdr3_aa: CASNNRGSPLHF
v_call: TRBV12-3/TRBV12-4

cdr3_aa: CSVYAEGANGANVLTF
v_call: TRBV29-1

cdr3_aa: CATSTPGPTYEQYF
v_call: TRBV15

cdr3_aa: CASSIRGFGAEAFF
v_call: TRBV9

cdr3_aa: CASSPSGGSPLHF
v_call: TRBV5-1

cdr3_aa: CASTLAGSSYEQYF
v_call: TRBV5-6

cdr3_aa: CASSLGQGYPTDTQYF
v_call: TRBV5-6